Sequencing of this T cell receptor beta chain was carried out in a study of blood T cell repertoires in COVID-19 (dated by TCRdb to 2019 to 2021). Regarding the research as a whole: Collaborator samples came from the United States, Italy and Spain and covered acute and convalescent phases of COVID-19. The prospective study material was composed of cDNA or gDNA derived from T cells, B-cell-depleted T cells, or PBMCs. Deeply sampled blood TCRbeta repertoires from subjects exposed to, actively infected with, or recovered from COVID-19 were included in the dataset. The repertoires were released in a freely available public database intended as a resource for research on the immune response to SARS-CoV-2. Samples came from the ongoing ImmuneRACE study (first 160 participants) plus 1,254 subjects from 6 global collaborators. Sample metadata almost always included a de-identified subject ID, COVID-19 status, age in years and sex. Where available, HLA class I and class II types were obtained from metadata supplied by the sample provider rather than from assay-based typing. Study-wide conclusions, independent of this receptor: Clinical and demographic metadata were provided uncurated, with the amount varying by source and participant.

TCRbeta CDR3 regions were amplified from genomic DNA by means of the immunoSEQ Assay, a bias-controlled multiplex PCR. The source study handled its data this way. Nucleated cell counts per sample were estimated from amplification of reference gene primers within the assay. Sequence reads were collapsed and filtered to measure the absolute abundance of every unique TCRbeta CDR3 rearrangement. For each sample, productive Simpson clonality was calculated as the square root of Simpson's diversity index over productive rearrangements. Drawn from immuneACCESS, this table holds only the in-frame rearrangements with V and J called that TCRdb kept. Clones are partly lost; checked studies trace under half to an unresolved V gene and leave the rest unexplained. V and J calls and clone size are copied from that table; D and trimming were computed from the DNA. For this sample the table gives more than 200,000 clones, of which 70% to 90% were detected only once. The leading ten clones occupy under 4% of the sample.

The germline V gene yields MDHEN for CDR1 and SYDVKM for CDR2. Trimming removed 0 bases from V and 7 bases from J; the gene matches leave 8 bases unexplained. Inclusive of the bounding cysteine and phenylalanine, the CDR3 is 16 residues long. Only CDR3 DNA remains: 48 bases, in frame from the first base. Each collaborating institution followed its own protocols to collect whole blood in K2EDTA tubes. For TCRbeta analysis, collaborators shipped samples in one of three forms: frozen whole blood, isolated PBMCs, or DNA extracted from either of those sample types. This clone was seen just once. No antigen is known for it. No qualities accompany the bases; no much larger clone lies one base away.

The chain is made from TRBV28 and TRBJ2-2; 7 of the junction bases match TRBD2. The TCR originated in a man in his late teens or twenties with active or convalescent COVID-19. The specimen sequenced was peripheral blood. This receptor carries the CDR3 CASSLWPGGQIGELFF. The nucleotide sequence reads as follows: TGTGCCAGCAGTTTATGGCCGGGAGGACAAATCGGGGAGCTGTTTTTT.